This TCR beta chain comes out of a study of T-cell memory formation after mild COVID-19 (dated by TCRdb to 2020 to 2023). A note on the overall study: Most TCR sequence clusters were specific to one of the two donors. In a couple of donors, T-cell clones that expanded and contracted after mild COVID-19 were tracked by sequencing TCRalpha and TCRbeta repertoires over time. The cohort comprised two young, previously healthy adult volunteers, one female and one male.

The full study reports these points: Contracting CD4+ clones were found mainly in CM and EM memory subsets, while CD8+ clones were enriched in EMRA. SARS-CoV-2 specificity was not confirmed for the second-wave clones peaking on day 37. The study included only a couple of mild cases, and larger cohorts that include severe cases with pre-infection samples were judged to be necessary. Some responding clones were detected in pre-infection memory, which suggested that pre-existing cross-reactive memory T cells had joined the SARS-CoV-2 response. Clones that contracted from day 15 to 85 showed balanced CD4/CD8 phenotypes, whereas a second wave of clones that expanded from day 15 to 37 leaned towards CD4+.

Looking up the germline V gene yields CDR1 ENHRY and CDR2 SYGVKD. Inclusive of the bounding cysteine and phenylalanine, the CDR3 is 14 residues long. Of the read, only the CDR3 DNA is kept; its 42 bases are in frame from base 1. V loses 0 bases, J loses 5 bases, and the germline ends lie 7 bases apart. The listed sequencing device is Illumina NovaSeq 6000. TCRalpha and TCRbeta cDNA libraries were constructed by 5'RACE with constant-segment primers, with sample barcodes and unique molecular identifiers being introduced. Trizol reagent was used to extract RNA from every sample. Library amplification was performed in two PCR steps, and a second sample barcode and Illumina TruSeq adapters were introduced in the second step. The libraries were sequenced on an Illumina NovaSeq using 2 x 150 bp paired-end reads. Per the source publication's procedure: With migec v1.2.7, reads were demultiplexed and then collapsed into UMI-guided consensus sequences. Using mixcr v2.1.11, UMI consensuses were aligned to TRA and TRB V and J templates and then assembled into clonotypes. Expanded or contracted clonotypes were those called significant by both edgeR and NoisET, with noise models trained on biological replicates. For edgeR calls, the thresholds were a false discovery rate-adjusted p below 0.01 and a log2 fold-change of 1. PCA with hierarchical clustering of max-normalized trajectories of the 1000 most abundant clonotypes was used as exploratory dynamics analysis. Separately sequenced CD4+ and CD8+ repertoires were used to assign a CD4 or CD8 phenotype to each responding clone. TCRdb trimmed public reads at Q25 via fastp, called clones via MiXCR and kept in-frame beta chains. Each entry merges the rows of one CDR3 protein and shows their most common DNA and genes. These V and J calls rely on TCRdb rather than the paper's analysis. The sample has 250,000 to 400,000 distinct CDR3 sequences on record, 14% of them singletons. Of the sample, around 20% is held by the ten largest clones.

This clonotype appeared a few times. Its cognate antigen has yet to be identified. No base quality values were provided; no much bigger clone lies one nucleotide off. Ficoll-Paque density gradient centrifugation was used to isolate PBMCs. The specimen sequenced was PBMCs or a T cell subset sorted from them (not recorded which). This TCR came from a man between 18 and 35 years old who had mild COVID-19 (a few samples of this study predate the infection). The sample titles of this study are shuffled in the database, so cell type and time point are left out; the donor was told from shared clones. Here the chain combines TRBV10-3 and TRBJ2-2; TRBD1 might be the D gene, on 6 matching bases. The CDR3 protein: CAISESRGTGELFF. Read as DNA, the sequence is TGTGCCATCAGTGAGTCGAGGGGGACCGGGGAGCTGTTTTTT.